Listed below are T cell receptor beta chains from one sample, sequenced in a study of blood T cell repertoires in COVID-19. Here immunoSEQ multiplex PCR was the method, and the copy in TCRdb shows in-frame clones only, minus some. The profile shows 490,000 or so clones, 70% to 90% of them singletons. Sample: PBMCs or T cells enriched from blood (not recorded which). The receptor source for this set is a woman aged 55-69 years who had recovered from COVID-19. Each CDR3 is given with its conserved first and last residue. The D gene is left open where the match is weak. Only part of the rows carry a size: once, few, many, or a class if the clone is expanded.

d_call: -
v_call: TRBV13
clone_size: -
j_call: TRBJ2-3
cdr3_nt: TGTGCCAGCAGCTTAGGCCCCTATAGCGGCACAGATACGCAGTATTTT
cdr3_aa: CASSLGPYSGTDTQYF

d_call: -
v_call: TRBV18
clone_size: once
j_call: TRBJ2-6
cdr3_nt: TGTGCCAGCTCACCGGCACAGGGCGCCTCTGGGGCCAACGTCCTGACTTTC
cdr3_aa: CASSPAQGASGANVLTF

d_call: TRBD2
v_call: TRBV4-1
clone_size: -
j_call: TRBJ2-2
cdr3_nt: TGCGCCAGCAGCCAAGCTAGCGGCGGCACCGGGGAGCTGTTTTTT
cdr3_aa: CASSQASGGTGELFF

d_call: -
v_call: TRBV21-1
clone_size: -
j_call: TRBJ2-1
cdr3_nt: TGTGCCAGCAAAGTCACTAGCGGGGGAAACAATGAGCAGTTCTTC
cdr3_aa: CASKVTSGGNNEQFF

d_call: -
v_call: TRBV5-6
clone_size: -
j_call: TRBJ2-3
cdr3_nt: TGTGCCAGCAGCTCAAGACTCTTAGCTAGCACAGATACGCAGTATTTT
cdr3_aa: CASSSRLLASTDTQYF

d_call: -
v_call: TRBV30
clone_size: -
j_call: TRBJ2-7
cdr3_nt: TGTGCCTGGAGTGGCGGAGGGTCCATCTACGAGCAGTACTTC
cdr3_aa: CAWSGGGSIYEQYF

d_call: -
v_call: TRBV19
clone_size: -
j_call: TRBJ2-6
cdr3_nt: TGTGCCAGTAGTAGGGCAGACTCTGGGGCCAACGTCCTGACTTTC
cdr3_aa: CASSRADSGANVLTF

d_call: TRBD1
v_call: TRBV6-4
clone_size: -
j_call: TRBJ2-2
cdr3_nt: TGTGCCAGCCGACAGGGGAACACCGGGGAGCTGTTTTTT
cdr3_aa: CASRQGNTGELFF

d_call: -
v_call: TRBV6-5
clone_size: -
j_call: TRBJ2-3
cdr3_nt: TGTGCCAGCAATGGGGGGCTAGCGGGCACAGATACGCAGTATTTT
cdr3_aa: CASNGGLAGTDTQYF

d_call: TRBD1
v_call: TRBV27
clone_size: -
j_call: TRBJ1-4
cdr3_nt: TGTGCCAGCAGTGAGGGACAGGGGGCGGGAGAAAAACTGTTTTTT
cdr3_aa: CASSEGQGAGEKLFF

d_call: TRBD2
v_call: TRBV9
clone_size: -
j_call: TRBJ2-5
cdr3_nt: TGTGCCAGCAGCGTAGCGTCGTCTAGCGGGGGTTGGGAGACCCAGTACTTC
cdr3_aa: CASSVASSSGGWETQYF

d_call: TRBD1
v_call: TRBV4-1
clone_size: few
j_call: TRBJ1-5
cdr3_nt: TGCGCCAGCAGCCAAGGGGCCGACAGGGGTAGTCAGCCCCAGCATTTT
cdr3_aa: CASSQGADRGSQPQHF

d_call: TRBD1
v_call: TRBV7-2
clone_size: -
j_call: TRBJ1-4
cdr3_nt: TGTGCCAGCAGCTGGGACAGGGGTTCTAATGAAAAACTGTTTTTT
cdr3_aa: CASSWDRGSNEKLFF

d_call: TRBD1
v_call: TRBV2
clone_size: -
j_call: TRBJ2-5
cdr3_nt: TGTGCCAGCAGGACAGGGTATGGGACCCAGTACTTC
cdr3_aa: CASRTGYGTQYF

d_call: TRBD1
v_call: TRBV7-9
clone_size: few
j_call: TRBJ1-1
cdr3_nt: TGTGCCAGCAGCTTTAGCCGCACAGGGGCGAGCACTGAAGCTTTCTTT
cdr3_aa: CASSFSRTGASTEAFF

d_call: TRBD1
v_call: TRBV19
clone_size: -
j_call: TRBJ1-6
cdr3_nt: TGTGCCAGTAGTCCGCGGGACAGCTATTCACCCCTCCACTTT
cdr3_aa: CASSPRDSYSPLHF

d_call: TRBD1
v_call: TRBV7-9
clone_size: -
j_call: TRBJ1-1
cdr3_nt: TGTGCCAGCAGCTTCCAGGGGGAGGAAGCTTTCTTT
cdr3_aa: CASSFQGEEAFF

d_call: -
v_call: TRBV2
clone_size: -
j_call: TRBJ1-5
cdr3_nt: TGTGCCAGCAGTGATGGAAGTCGGGGCAATCAGCCCCAGCATTTT
cdr3_aa: CASSDGSRGNQPQHF

d_call: -
v_call: TRBV7-2
clone_size: once
j_call: TRBJ2-3
cdr3_nt: TGTGCCAGCAGCTTATATCAGGCAGATACGCAGTATTTT
cdr3_aa: CASSLYQADTQYF

d_call: -
v_call: TRBV5-6
clone_size: -
j_call: TRBJ1-3
cdr3_nt: TGTGCCAGCAGCTCAACCAGGGGCTCTGGAAACACCATATATTTT
cdr3_aa: CASSSTRGSGNTIYF

d_call: TRBD1
v_call: TRBV11-3
clone_size: -
j_call: TRBJ2-3
cdr3_nt: TGTGCCAGCCGTGAAACAGGGGGGACGTATTTT
cdr3_aa: CASRETGGTYF

d_call: -
v_call: TRBV5-4
clone_size: -
j_call: TRBJ2-1
cdr3_nt: TGTGCCAGCAGCCACCCAACTCCTCCGTACAATGAGCAGTTCTTC
cdr3_aa: CASSHPTPPYNEQFF

d_call: TRBD1
v_call: TRBV3-1/TRBV3-2
clone_size: -
j_call: TRBJ1-3
cdr3_nt: TGTGCCAGCAGCCAAGGGGGACAGGCCAACACCATATATTTT
cdr3_aa: CASSQGGQANTIYF

d_call: -
v_call: TRBV5-1
clone_size: -
j_call: TRBJ2-6
cdr3_nt: TGCGCCAGCAGCTTGGCCCGACAGAACTCTGGGGCCAACGTCCTGACTTTC
cdr3_aa: CASSLARQNSGANVLTF

d_call: -
v_call: TRBV4-2
clone_size: -
j_call: TRBJ1-5
cdr3_nt: TGTGCCAGCAGCCGGGGGGGGGAGCAGCCCCAGCATTTT
cdr3_aa: CASSRGGEQPQHF

d_call: TRBD2
v_call: TRBV10-3
clone_size: -
j_call: TRBJ2-7
cdr3_nt: TGTGCCATCAGTGAGGTAGCGGGGGGCCGAGGGTACTTC
cdr3_aa: CAISEVAGGRGYF

d_call: TRBD1
v_call: TRBV7-9
clone_size: -
j_call: TRBJ1-1
cdr3_nt: TGTGCCAGCAGCTTCGGGACAGAACGAGGCGCTTTCTTT
cdr3_aa: CASSFGTERGAFF

d_call: -
v_call: TRBV6-2/TRBV6-3
clone_size: -
j_call: TRBJ1-2
cdr3_nt: TGTGCCAGCAGCCCTGCATTAGGGGCCTATGGCTACACCTTC
cdr3_aa: CASSPALGAYGYTF

d_call: TRBD2
v_call: TRBV29-1
clone_size: -
j_call: TRBJ2-5
cdr3_nt: TGCAGCGTTCTCCTTCCTCTAGCGGGGCGTCTTCGGGAGACCCAGTACTTC
cdr3_aa: CSVLLPLAGRLRETQYF

d_call: -
v_call: TRBV15
clone_size: -
j_call: TRBJ1-2
cdr3_nt: TGTGCCACCAGCAGAGACACTAACTATGGCTACACCTTC
cdr3_aa: CATSRDTNYGYTF

d_call: -
v_call: TRBV5-1
clone_size: -
j_call: TRBJ2-3
cdr3_nt: TGCGCCAGCAGACTCCAGCTCCAAGGGGCAGATACGCAGTATTTT
cdr3_aa: CASRLQLQGADTQYF

d_call: -
v_call: TRBV29-1
clone_size: -
j_call: TRBJ1-5
cdr3_nt: TGCAGCGTCCTACAGGGAAGCAATCAGCCCCAGCATTTT
cdr3_aa: CSVLQGSNQPQHF

d_call: TRBD1
v_call: TRBV4-1
clone_size: -
j_call: TRBJ1-1
cdr3_nt: TGCGCCAGCAGCCAGGTAGACAGGGTCATGAACACTGAAGCTTTCTTT
cdr3_aa: CASSQVDRVMNTEAFF

d_call: TRBD1
v_call: TRBV5-1
clone_size: -
j_call: TRBJ1-2
cdr3_nt: TGCGCCAGCAGCGCCGGGACAGAAAACTATGGCTACACCTTC
cdr3_aa: CASSAGTENYGYTF

d_call: -
v_call: TRBV11-3
clone_size: -
j_call: TRBJ1-2
cdr3_nt: TGTGCCAGCAGCTCCACAGGGAACTATGGCTACACCTTC
cdr3_aa: CASSSTGNYGYTF

d_call: TRBD2
v_call: TRBV10-2
clone_size: -
j_call: TRBJ2-3
cdr3_nt: TGCGCCAGCGGTCGACTAGCGGGTTTCACAGATACGCAGTATTTT
cdr3_aa: CASGRLAGFTDTQYF

d_call: TRBD1
v_call: TRBV5-4
clone_size: -
j_call: TRBJ2-4
cdr3_nt: TGTGCCAGCAGCTCTCAGGGGGCCGGGAACATTCAGTACTTC
cdr3_aa: CASSSQGAGNIQYF

d_call: -
v_call: TRBV24-1
clone_size: few
j_call: TRBJ2-2
cdr3_nt: TGTGCCACCAGTGATTTCTGGCCGGGATTGAACACCGGGGAGCTGTTTTTT
cdr3_aa: CATSDFWPGLNTGELFF

d_call: -
v_call: TRBV21-1
clone_size: once
j_call: TRBJ1-3
cdr3_nt: TGTGCCAGCACCGGGGTGAGGGGGCCTGGAAACACCATATATTTT
cdr3_aa: CASTGVRGPGNTIYF

d_call: -
v_call: TRBV6-4
clone_size: -
j_call: TRBJ2-1
cdr3_nt: TGTGCCAGCAGTGAAGGTGGGGGGGCGTTCAATGAGCAGTTCTTC
cdr3_aa: CASSEGGGAFNEQFF

d_call: TRBD2
v_call: TRBV6-5
clone_size: once
j_call: TRBJ2-3
cdr3_nt: TGTGCCAGCAGTTACGAAGCGGGGGGCCGGATAGATACGCAGTATTTT
cdr3_aa: CASSYEAGGRIDTQYF

d_call: -
v_call: TRBV4-1
clone_size: -
j_call: TRBJ1-4
cdr3_nt: TGCGCCAGCAGCCAAGCGGGACTAAATAATGAAAAACTGTTTTTT
cdr3_aa: CASSQAGLNNEKLFF

d_call: -
v_call: TRBV28
clone_size: -
j_call: TRBJ2-6
cdr3_nt: TGTGCCAGCAGGCCTAGGGGCTCTGGGGCCAACGTCCTGACTTTC
cdr3_aa: CASRPRGSGANVLTF

d_call: -
v_call: TRBV25-1
clone_size: -
j_call: TRBJ1-4
cdr3_nt: TGTGCCAGCAGCCAGGGGTCGGGTCATGAAAAACTGTTTTTT
cdr3_aa: CASSQGSGHEKLFF

d_call: TRBD1
v_call: TRBV3-1/TRBV3-2
clone_size: -
j_call: TRBJ1-2
cdr3_nt: TGTGCCAGCAGCCAAGGGGTTGACTTCATTATCGGGACAGCCCTTGGCTATGGCTACACCTTC
cdr3_aa: CASSQGVDFIIGTALGYGYTF